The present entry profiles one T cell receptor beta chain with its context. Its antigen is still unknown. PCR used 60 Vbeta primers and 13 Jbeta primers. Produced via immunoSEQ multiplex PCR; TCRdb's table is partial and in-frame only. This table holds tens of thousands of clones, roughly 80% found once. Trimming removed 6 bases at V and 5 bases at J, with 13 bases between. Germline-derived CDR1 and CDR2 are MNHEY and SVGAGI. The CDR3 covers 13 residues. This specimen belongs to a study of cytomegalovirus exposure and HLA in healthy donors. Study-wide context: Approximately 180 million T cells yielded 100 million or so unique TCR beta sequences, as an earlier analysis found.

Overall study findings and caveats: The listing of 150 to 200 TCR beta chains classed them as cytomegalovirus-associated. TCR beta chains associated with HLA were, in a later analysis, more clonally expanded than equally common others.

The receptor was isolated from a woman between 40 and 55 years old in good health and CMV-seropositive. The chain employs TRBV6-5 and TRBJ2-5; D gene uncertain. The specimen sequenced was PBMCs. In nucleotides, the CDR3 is TGTGCCAGCAGCCACTCAGGTGGGGAGACCCAGTACTTC. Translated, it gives CASSHSGGETQYF.